Included here is one T cell receptor (beta chain) sequence, with context. The target of this receptor is not known. One base away there is no much larger clone; base qualities are not given. Each collaborating institution followed its own protocols to collect whole blood in K2EDTA tubes. Collaborator samples were shipped for TCRbeta analysis as frozen whole blood, isolated PBMCs, or DNA extracted from either sample type. V loses 6 bases, J loses 4 bases, and the germline ends lie 16 bases apart. Taken from cysteine to phenylalanine, the CDR3 has 15 residues. Just the 45-base CDR3 DNA is kept, in frame starting at base 1. The germline V gene provides CDR1 MDHEN and CDR2 SYDVKM. The data originate from a study of blood T cell repertoires in COVID-19 (dated by TCRdb to about 2020). Study-wide context: Samples from collaborators originated in the United States, Italy and Spain and spanned both the acute and convalescent phases of COVID-19. The material from the prospective study consisted of cDNA or gDNA derived from T cells, B-cell-depleted T cells, or PBMCs. Deeply sampled blood TCRbeta repertoires from subjects exposed to, actively infected with, or recovered from COVID-19 were included in the dataset. A freely available public database, intended as a resource for researchers studying the immune response to SARS-CoV-2, is where the repertoires were released. The samples were drawn from two sources: the first 160 participants of the ongoing ImmuneRACE study, and some 1,300 subjects contributed by 6 global collaborators. Nearly every sample came with metadata listing a de-identified subject ID, COVID-19 status, age in years and sex. HLA class I and class II types, where available, came from metadata supplied by the sample provider rather than from assay-based typing. What the research found in general, with its limitations: The quantity of clinical and demographic metadata differed by source and by participant and was supplied without curation.

The immunoSEQ Assay, a bias-controlled multiplex PCR, was used to amplify TCRbeta CDR3 regions from genomic DNA. Regarding the original processing steps: The number of nucleated cells in each sample was estimated from the amplification of reference gene primers within the assay. To quantify the absolute abundance of each unique TCRbeta CDR3 rearrangement, sequence reads were collapsed and filtered. For each sample, productive Simpson clonality was calculated as the square root of Simpson's diversity index across productive rearrangements. This immuneACCESS table, as held by TCRdb, lists in-frame sequences with V and J called but not all clones. Of the missing ones, under half trace to an unresolved V gene in checked studies; the others have no known cause. That table furnishes V, J and clone size, whereas the DNA furnished D and trimming. The sample contains 120,000 to 150,000 clones, over 80% of them found a single time. About 3.2% of the sample goes to the ten largest clones.

This receptor was obtained from a woman between 40 and 55 years old with active or convalescent COVID-19. Recombination linked TRBV28 to TRBJ1-5; a weak D assignment points to TRBD1 (6 bases agree). The sequenced material came from peripheral blood. The CDR3 reads CASRYLGARNQPQHF. The DNA reads TGTGCCAGCAGGTATCTGGGGGCGCGGAATCAGCCCCAGCATTTT.